What follows describes a single T cell receptor (beta chain). V shed 0 bases and J shed 2 bases, with 11 bases lying between them. This CDR3 is 15 amino acids long. The germline CDR1 and CDR2 sequences are SGHTA and FQGNSA. Repertoires were generated with immunoSEQ multiplex PCR, while TCRdb's copy carries only in-frame clones and drops some. The table shows about 140,000 clones, with roughly 92% occurring only once. The sample originates from a study of control samples from healthy donors and cancer patients. The gene calls are TRBV7-2 and TRBJ2-7; possibly TRBD2 for D (5 bases). The source of this sequence is a man aged 30 to 45 in good health. Input material: blood. CDR3 amino acids: CASSLATSGPYEQYF. The CDR3, as DNA: TGTGCCAGCAGCTTAGCAACGAGCGGACCCTACGAGCAGTACTTC.